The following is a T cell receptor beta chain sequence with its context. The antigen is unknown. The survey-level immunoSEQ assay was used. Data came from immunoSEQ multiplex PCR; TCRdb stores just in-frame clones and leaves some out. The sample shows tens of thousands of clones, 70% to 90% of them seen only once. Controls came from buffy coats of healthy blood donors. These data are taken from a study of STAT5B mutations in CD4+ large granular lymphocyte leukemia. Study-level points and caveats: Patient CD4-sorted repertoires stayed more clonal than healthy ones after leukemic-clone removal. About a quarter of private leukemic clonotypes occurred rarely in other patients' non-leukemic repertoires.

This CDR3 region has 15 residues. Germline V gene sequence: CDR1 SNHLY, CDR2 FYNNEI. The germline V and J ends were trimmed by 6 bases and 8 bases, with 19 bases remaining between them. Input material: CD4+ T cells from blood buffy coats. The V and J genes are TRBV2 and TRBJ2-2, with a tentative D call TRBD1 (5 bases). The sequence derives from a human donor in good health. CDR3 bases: TGTGCCAGCAGCCCGGAAGGGGCGGTCGGAGGGGAGCTGTTTTTT. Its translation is CASSPEGAVGGELFF.